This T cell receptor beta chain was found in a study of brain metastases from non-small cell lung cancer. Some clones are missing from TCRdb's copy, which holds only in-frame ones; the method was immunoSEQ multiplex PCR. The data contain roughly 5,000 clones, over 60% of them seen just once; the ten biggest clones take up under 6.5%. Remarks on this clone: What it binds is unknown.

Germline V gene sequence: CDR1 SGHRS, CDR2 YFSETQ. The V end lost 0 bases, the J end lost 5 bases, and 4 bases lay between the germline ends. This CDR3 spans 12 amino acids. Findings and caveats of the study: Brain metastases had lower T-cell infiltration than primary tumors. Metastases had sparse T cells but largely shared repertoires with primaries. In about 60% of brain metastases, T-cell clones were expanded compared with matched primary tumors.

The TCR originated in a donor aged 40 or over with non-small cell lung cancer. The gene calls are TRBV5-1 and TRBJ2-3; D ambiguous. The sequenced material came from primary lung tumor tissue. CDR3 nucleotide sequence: TGCGCCAGCAGCTTGGGGAGAGATACGCAGTATTTT. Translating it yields CASSLGRDTQYF.